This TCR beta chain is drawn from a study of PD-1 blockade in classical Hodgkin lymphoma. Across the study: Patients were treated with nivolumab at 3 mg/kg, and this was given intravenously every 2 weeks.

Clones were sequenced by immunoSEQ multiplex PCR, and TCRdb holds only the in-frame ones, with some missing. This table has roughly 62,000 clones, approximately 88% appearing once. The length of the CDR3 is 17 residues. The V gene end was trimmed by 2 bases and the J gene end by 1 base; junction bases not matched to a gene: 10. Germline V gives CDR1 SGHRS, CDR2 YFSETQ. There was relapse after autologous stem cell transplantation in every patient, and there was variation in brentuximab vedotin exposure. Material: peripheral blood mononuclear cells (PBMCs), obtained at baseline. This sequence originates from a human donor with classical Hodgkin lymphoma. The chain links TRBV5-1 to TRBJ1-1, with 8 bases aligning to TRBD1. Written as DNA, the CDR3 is TGCGCCAGCAGCTTAGGGCAGGGGGCCGAATCGAACACTGAAGCTTTCTTT. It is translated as CASSLGQGAESNTEAFF.